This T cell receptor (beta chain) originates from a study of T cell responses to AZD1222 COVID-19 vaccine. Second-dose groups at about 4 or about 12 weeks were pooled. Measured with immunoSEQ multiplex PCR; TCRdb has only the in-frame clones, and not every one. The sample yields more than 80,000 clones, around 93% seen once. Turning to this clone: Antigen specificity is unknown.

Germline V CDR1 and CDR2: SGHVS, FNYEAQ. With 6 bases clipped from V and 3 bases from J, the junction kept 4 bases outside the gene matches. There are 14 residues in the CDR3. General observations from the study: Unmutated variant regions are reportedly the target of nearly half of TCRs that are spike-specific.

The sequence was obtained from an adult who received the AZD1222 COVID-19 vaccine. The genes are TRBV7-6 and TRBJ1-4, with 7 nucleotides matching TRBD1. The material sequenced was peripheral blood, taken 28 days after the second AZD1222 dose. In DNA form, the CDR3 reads TGTGCCAGCAGGTCCAGGGGGTCTAATGAAAAACTGTTTTTT. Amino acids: CASRSRGSNEKLFF.